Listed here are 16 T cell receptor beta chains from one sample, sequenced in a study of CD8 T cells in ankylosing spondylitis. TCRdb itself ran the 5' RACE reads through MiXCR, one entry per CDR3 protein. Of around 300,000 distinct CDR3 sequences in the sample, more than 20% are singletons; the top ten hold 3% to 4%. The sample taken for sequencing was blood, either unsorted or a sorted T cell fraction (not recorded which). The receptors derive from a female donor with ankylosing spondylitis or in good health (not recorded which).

The CDR3 reads CASSLEGYSNYGYTF. DNA for the CDR3: TGTGCCAGCAGCTTAGAAGGGTATTCTAACTATGGCTACACCTTC. The chain couples TRBV7-8 to TRBJ1-2; D not certain. V lost 1 base and J lost 0, with 9 bases in between. Germline V gives CDR1 SGHVS, CDR2 FQNEAQ. The CDR3 is 15 amino acids.

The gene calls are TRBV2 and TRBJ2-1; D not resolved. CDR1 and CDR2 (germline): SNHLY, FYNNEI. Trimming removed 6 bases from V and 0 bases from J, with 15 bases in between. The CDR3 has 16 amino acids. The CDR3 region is CASSPTATSSYNEQFF. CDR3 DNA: TGTGCCAGCAGCCCGACGGCCACCTCCTCCTACAATGAGCAGTTCTTC.

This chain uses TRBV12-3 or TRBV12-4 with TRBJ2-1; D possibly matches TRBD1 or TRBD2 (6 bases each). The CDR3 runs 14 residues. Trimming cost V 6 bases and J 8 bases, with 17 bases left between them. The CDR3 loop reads CASRSPDRGHEQFF. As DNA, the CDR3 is TGTGCCAGCAGAAGCCCGGACCGGGGGCATGAGCAGTTCTTC.

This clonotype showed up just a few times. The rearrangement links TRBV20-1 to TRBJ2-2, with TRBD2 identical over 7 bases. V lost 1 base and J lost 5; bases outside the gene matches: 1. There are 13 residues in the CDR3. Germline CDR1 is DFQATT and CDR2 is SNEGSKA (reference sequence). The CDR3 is CSARGSGTGELFF. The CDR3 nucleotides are TGCAGTGCTAGAGGTAGCGGGACCGGGGAGCTGTTTTTT.

Here the CDR3 reads CATSVGNQPQHF. The CDR3 nucleotides read TGTGCCACCAGTGTGGGAAATCAGCCCCAGCATTTT. The chain recombines TRBV24-1 with TRBJ1-5, with D uncertain. CDR1 KGHDR and CDR2 SFDVKD come from the germline V gene. Trimming stripped 5 bases from V and 4 bases from J, with 5 bases between. The CDR3 consists of 12 residues.

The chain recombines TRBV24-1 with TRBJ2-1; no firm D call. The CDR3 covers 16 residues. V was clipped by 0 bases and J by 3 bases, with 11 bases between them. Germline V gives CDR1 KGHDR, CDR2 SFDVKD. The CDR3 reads CATSDLHSYRYNEQFF. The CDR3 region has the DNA TGTGCCACCAGTGATTTGCACAGTTACCGCTACAATGAGCAGTTCTTC.

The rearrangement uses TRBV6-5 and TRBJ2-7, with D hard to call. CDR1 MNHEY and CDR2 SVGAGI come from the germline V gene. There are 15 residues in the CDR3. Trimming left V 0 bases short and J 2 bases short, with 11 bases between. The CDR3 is CASSYSLGLAYEQYF. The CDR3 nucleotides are TGTGCCAGCAGTTACTCCCTCGGGTTAGCCTACGAGCAGTACTTC.

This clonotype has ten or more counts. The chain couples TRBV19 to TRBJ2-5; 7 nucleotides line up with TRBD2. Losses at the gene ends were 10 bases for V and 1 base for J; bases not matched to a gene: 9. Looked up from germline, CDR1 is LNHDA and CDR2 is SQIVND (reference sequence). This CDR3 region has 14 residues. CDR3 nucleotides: TGTGCCACCTCGGGGAGGGGACGCCAAGAGACCCAGTACTTC. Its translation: CATSGRGRQETQYF.

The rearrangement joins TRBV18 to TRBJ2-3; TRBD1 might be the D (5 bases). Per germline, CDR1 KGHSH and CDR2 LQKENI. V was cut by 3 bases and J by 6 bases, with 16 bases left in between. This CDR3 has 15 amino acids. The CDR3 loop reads CASSPPQGSRDTQYF. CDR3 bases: TGTGCCAGCTCACCGCCGCAGGGCTCGAGGGATACGCAGTATTTT.

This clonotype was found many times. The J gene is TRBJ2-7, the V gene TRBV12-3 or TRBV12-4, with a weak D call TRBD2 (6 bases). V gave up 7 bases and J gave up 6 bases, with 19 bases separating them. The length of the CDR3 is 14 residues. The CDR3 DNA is TGTGCCAGCACTTTGGGACTTTCCCGCACCGAGCAGTACTTC. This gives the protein CASTLGLSRTEQYF.

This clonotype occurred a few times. CDR3 sequence (DNA): TGCGCCAGCAGCCTCTCGACGAAGAACACCGGGGAGCTGTTTTTT. Amino acid sequence: CASSLSTKNTGELFF. The gene calls are TRBV5-1 and TRBJ2-2; D not resolved. Trimming pared 4 bases from V and 1 base from J, leaving 11 bases between. Germline loops: CDR1 SGHRS, CDR2 YFSETQ. The CDR3 loop spans 15 amino acids. Supplemented by reference TRBV5-1 and TRBJ2-2, the full variable domain reads KAGVTQTPRYLIKTRGQQVTLSCSPISGHRSVSWYQQTPGQGLQFLFEYFSETQRNKGNFPGRFSGRQFSNSRSEMNVSTLELGDSALYLCASSLSTKNTGELFFGEGSRLTVL.

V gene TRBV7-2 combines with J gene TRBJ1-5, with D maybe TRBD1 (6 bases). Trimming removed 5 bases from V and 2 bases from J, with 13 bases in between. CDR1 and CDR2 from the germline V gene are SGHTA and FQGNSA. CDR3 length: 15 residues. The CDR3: CASSPQGRGNQPQHF. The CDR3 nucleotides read TGTGCCAGCAGCCCACAGGGTAGAGGCAATCAGCCCCAGCATTTT. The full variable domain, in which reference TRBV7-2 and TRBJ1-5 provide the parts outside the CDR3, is GAGVSQSPSNKVTEKGKDVELRCDPISGHTALYWYRQSLGQGLEFLIYFQGNSAPDKSGLPSDRFSAERTGGSVSTLTIQRTQQEDSAVYLCASSPQGRGNQPQHFGDGTRLSIL.

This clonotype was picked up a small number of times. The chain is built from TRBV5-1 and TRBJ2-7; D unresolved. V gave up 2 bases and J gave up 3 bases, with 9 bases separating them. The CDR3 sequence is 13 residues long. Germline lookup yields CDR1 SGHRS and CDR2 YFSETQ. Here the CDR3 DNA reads TGCGCCAGCAGCTTAGAGTTAGGCTACGAGCAGTACTTC. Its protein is CASSLELGYEQYF.

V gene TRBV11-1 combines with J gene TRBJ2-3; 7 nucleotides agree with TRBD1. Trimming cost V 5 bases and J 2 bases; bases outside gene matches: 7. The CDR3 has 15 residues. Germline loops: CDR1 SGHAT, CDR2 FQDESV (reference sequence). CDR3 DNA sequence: TGTGCCAGCAGCCCAGACGGGACAGACACAGATACGCAGTATTTT. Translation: CASSPDGTDTDTQYF.

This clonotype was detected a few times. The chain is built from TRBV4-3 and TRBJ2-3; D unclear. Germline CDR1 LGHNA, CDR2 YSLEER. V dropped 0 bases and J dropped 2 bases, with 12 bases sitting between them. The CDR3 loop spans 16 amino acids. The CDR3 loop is CASSQEGSFFTDTQYF. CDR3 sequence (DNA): TGCGCCAGCAGCCAAGAAGGTAGCTTCTTCACAGATACGCAGTATTTT.

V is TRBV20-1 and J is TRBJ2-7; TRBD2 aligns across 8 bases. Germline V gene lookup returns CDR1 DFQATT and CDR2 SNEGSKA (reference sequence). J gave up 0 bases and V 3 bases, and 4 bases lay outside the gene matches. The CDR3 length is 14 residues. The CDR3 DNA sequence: TGCAGTGCTAGCAACAGCGGGAGCTCCTACGAGCAGTACTTC. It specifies CSASNSGSSYEQYF.